This T cell receptor (beta chain) was observed in a study of tumor-infiltrating lymphocytes in localized non-small cell lung cancer. For the study at large: Several tumor histologies, both smoking statuses, and some post-neoadjuvant chemotherapy samples were included. Tumor tissue and non-adjacent uninvolved lung came from each patient.

Assay used: immunoSEQ multiplex PCR; TCRdb lists only in-frame clones, some missing. This sample has about 16,000 clones; less than 85% occur once, and the top ten carry around 6.4%. V lost 2 bases and J 2 bases, leaving 6 bases between the germline ends. The V gene's germline CDR1 is SQVTM and CDR2 ANQGSEA. The CDR3 runs 12 residues. About this clone itself: Its antigen is not known.

Findings and caveats of the study: TCR sequencing covered a subset of patients with enough tissue. TCRbeta sequencing showed higher T cell infiltration in tumors than uninvolved lung.

The V gene is TRBV29-1, the J gene TRBJ2-5; weak D call: TRBD2 (5 bases). The receptor was derived from a human donor with non-small cell lung cancer. Sample: lung tumor tissue. The CDR3 DNA follows: TGCAGCGTTGAACGGGGTCAAGAGACCCAGTACTTC. Amino acids: CSVERGQETQYF.